Shown below are 27 T cell receptor beta chains from a single sample sequenced in a study of PD-1 blockade in classical Hodgkin lymphoma. TCRdb keeps only in-frame clones here, not all; method: immunoSEQ multiplex PCR. This sample has around 25,000 clones, with roughly 78% found just once. Brentuximab vedotin exposure varied among the patients, all of whom had relapsed after autologous stem cell transplantation. Here the sequenced sample was peripheral blood mononuclear cells (PBMCs), taken before the second cycle of nivolumab. All receptors come from a human donor with classical Hodgkin lymphoma.

This clone was seen only once. The chain recombines TRBV14 with TRBJ1-6, with a weak D call TRBD1 (5 bases). CDR1 is SGHDN and CDR2 is FVKESK in the germline V gene. The V and J ends lost 2 bases and 10 bases respectively, with 12 bases between them. There are 14 residues in the CDR3. CDR3 region: CASSQSGRGSPLHF. The CDR3 DNA follows: TGTGCCAGCAGCCAATCCGGAAGGGGATCACCCCTCCACTTT.

CDR3 sequence: CAISDPSQGGGAYEQYF. DNA for the CDR3: TGTGCCATCAGTGACCCATCCCAGGGGGGAGGTGCCTACGAGCAGTACTTC. The V and J genes are TRBV10-3 and TRBJ2-7; weak D call: TRBD1 (7 bases). CDR1 ENHRY and CDR2 SYGVKD come from the germline V gene. V was shortened by 3 bases and J by 2 bases, with 20 bases between the two germline ends. The CDR3 consists of 17 residues.

This clone was seen more than once but under ten times. This chain uses TRBV29-1 with TRBJ2-1; 8 nucleotides align to TRBD1. The CDR3 loop spans 13 amino acids. J lost 8 bases, V lost 4 bases, and 7 bases had no gene match. Germline V gene lookup returns CDR1 SQVTM and CDR2 ANQGSEA. The CDR3 spells CSVVRPGGDEQFF. The CDR3 DNA is TGCAGCGTTGTTCGACCAGGGGGCGATGAGCAGTTCTTC.

CDR3 sequence: CASGYQPQHF. The CDR3, as DNA: TGTGCCAGCGGGTATCAGCCCCAGCATTTT. J is TRBJ1-5 and V is TRBV6-5, with unresolved D. CDR3 length equals 10 residues. CDR1 MNHEY and CDR2 SVGAGI come from the germline V gene. Trimming took 8 bases from V and 5 from J, leaving 4 bases between them.

This clone was detected only a few times. The chain combines TRBV7-9 with TRBJ1-6; D may be TRBD1 (5 bases). This CDR3 has 15 residues. Trimming removed 5 bases from V and 7 bases from J, with 15 bases in between. Germline loops: CDR1 SEHNR, CDR2 FQNEAQ (reference sequence). The CDR3 coding sequence is TGTGCCAGCAGCGGGGCCGGGTCGATGAATTCACCCCTCCACTTT. Translating gives CASSGAGSMNSPLHF.

The V and J genes are TRBV20-1 and TRBJ1-4; 10 nucleotides align to TRBD1. Germline-derived CDR1 and CDR2 are DFQATT and SNEGSKA (reference sequence). The V and J ends lost 5 bases and 12 bases, in that order; junction bases with no gene match: 3. This CDR3 is built from 11 residues. The CDR3 reads CSALDRGELFF. The CDR3 DNA sequence: TGCAGTGCTTTGGACAGGGGGGAACTGTTTTTT.

V is TRBV6-6 and J is TRBJ1-5; possible D gene TRBD1, 5 bases. Germline CDR1 MNHNY, CDR2 SVGAGI (reference sequence). The CDR3 consists of 11 residues. Trimming took off 4 bases at V and 9 bases at J, with 7 bases between the two ends. Here the CDR3 DNA reads TGTGCCAGCAGTTCGGGGGGGCCCCAGCATTTT. This encodes CASSSGGPQHF.

The chain carries TRBV11-2 and TRBJ1-3, with D possibly matching TRBD1 (6 bases). Looked up from germline, CDR1 is SGHAT and CDR2 is FQNNGV. The CDR3 runs 16 residues. V shed 5 bases and J shed 2 bases, with 16 bases lying between them. For the CDR3, the DNA is TGTGCCAGCAGCCCAGTGGGGGGGGCGCCTGGAAACACCATATATTTT. Translated: CASSPVGGAPGNTIYF. The full variable domain, its missing parts supplied by reference TRBV11-2 and TRBJ1-3, is EAGVAQSPRYKIIEKRQSVAFWCNPISGHATLYWYQQILGQGPKLLIQFQNNGVVDDSQLPKDRFSAERLKGVDSTLKIQPAKLEDSAVYLCASSPVGGAPGNTIYFGEGSWLTVV.

This clone was seen only a few times. This rearrangement joins TRBV6-1 to TRBJ2-7, with TRBD2 identical over 8 bases. CDR1 is MNHNS and CDR2 is SASEGT in the germline V gene. With V trimmed by 4 bases and J by 7 bases, 21 bases remained unmatched. The CDR3 consists of 18 residues. This CDR3 reads CASSARNPGLGAIGEQYF. CDR3 bases: TGTGCCAGCAGTGCCAGGAACCCGGGACTAGGGGCGATTGGAGAGCAGTACTTC.

The rearrangement uses TRBV5-1 and TRBJ1-2; 7 nucleotides match TRBD1. This CDR3 is built from 14 residues. V was clipped by 4 bases and J by 4 bases; unmatched bases: 7. Germline values: CDR1 SGHRS, CDR2 YFSETQ. The CDR3 protein is CASSLTGSGYGYTF. The CDR3 DNA is TGCGCCAGCAGCCTGACAGGGAGCGGCTATGGCTACACCTTC. The full variable domain, rest sourced from reference TRBV5-1 and TRBJ1-2, is KAGVTQTPRYLIKTRGQQVTLSCSPISGHRSVSWYQQTPGQGLQFLFEYFSETQRNKGNFPGRFSGRQFSNSRSEMNVSTLELGDSALYLCASSLTGSGYGYTFGSGTRLTVV.

The V gene is TRBV7-2, the J gene TRBJ1-4; D is unclear. This CDR3 spans 12 amino acids. Per germline, CDR1 SGHTA and CDR2 FQGNSA. V lost 5 bases and J lost 11, with 12 bases in between. CDR3 DNA sequence: TGTGCCAGCAGCCTTCAACTGGGTAAACTGTTTTTT. Translation: CASSLQLGKLFF.

The CDR3 protein is CASSRDRGVGTEAFF. The DNA of the CDR3 is TGTGCCAGCAGCCGGGACAGGGGGGTCGGCACTGAAGCTTTCTTT. This sequence joins TRBV6-5 and TRBJ1-1; TRBD1 aligns across 11 bases. There are 15 residues in the CDR3. Trimming took 6 bases from V and 4 from J; bases not matched to a gene: 7. Germline V gene sequence: CDR1 MNHEY, CDR2 SVGAGI.

The chain recombines TRBV4-1 with TRBJ2-7; D is undetermined. V lost 0 bases to trimming and J lost 3 bases, with 6 bases between them. CDR3 size: 13 residues. CDR1 is MGHRA, CDR2 YSYEKL, per germline. This chain's CDR3 is CASSQETHYEQYF. CDR3 coding DNA: TGCGCCAGCAGCCAAGAAACGCACTACGAGCAGTACTTC.

The V call is TRBV27, the J call TRBJ2-7; TRBD1 matches at 7 bases. The CDR3 runs to 14 residues. Germline trimming cut 5 bases from V and 3 bases from J; bases unmatched to any gene: 7. Germline V gene sequence: CDR1 MNHEY, CDR2 SMNVEV (reference sequence). CDR3 region: CASSDWTGDYEQYF. The DNA for the CDR3 is TGTGCCAGCAGTGATTGGACAGGAGACTACGAGCAGTACTTC.

J is TRBJ2-7 and V is TRBV5-8, with 8 nucleotides matching TRBD1. Germline V gene data show CDR1 as SGHTS and CDR2 as YDEGEE. The CDR3 sequence is 14 residues long. V lost 0 bases, J lost 5 bases, and 4 bases stayed unmatched. Written as DNA, the CDR3 is TGTGCCAGCAGCTTGGCAGGGGGCCGGGACGAGCAGTACTTC. Residues: CASSLAGGRDEQYF.

V and J are TRBV12-5 and TRBJ2-1; 7 nucleotides line up with TRBD1. The CDR3 contains 16 residues. Per the germline V gene, CDR1 is LGHNT and CDR2 is FRNRAP. The V and J ends lost 0 bases and 4 bases, in that order; junction bases with no gene match: 6. The CDR3: CASGLVPGTAYNEQFF. Written as DNA, the CDR3 is TGTGCTAGTGGTTTGGTACCCGGGACAGCATACAATGAGCAGTTCTTC.

The chain links TRBV7-3 to TRBJ1-1; TRBD1 matches at 10 bases. V lost 3 bases to trimming and J lost 3 bases; unmatched junction nucleotides: 7. Germline V CDR1 and CDR2: SGHTA, FQGTGA. The CDR3 length is 16 residues. The CDR3 sequence: CASSFSSGTGDTEAFF. Written as DNA, the CDR3 is TGTGCCAGCAGCTTCTCCTCGGGGACAGGGGACACTGAAGCTTTCTTT.

The chain is built from TRBV28 and TRBJ1-2; 9 bases match TRBD1. There are 17 residues in the CDR3. Germline lookup yields CDR1 MDHEN and CDR2 SYDVKM. V shed 4 bases and J 4 bases; nucleotides not matched to a gene: 13. The CDR3 here is CASSWLYRGPERYGYTF. CDR3 bases: TGTGCCAGCAGTTGGCTCTACAGGGGGCCGGAACGCTATGGCTACACCTTC.

A single count supports this clone. The chain couples TRBV4-3 to TRBJ2-7, with TRBD2 matching over 9 bases. CDR1 is LGHNA, CDR2 YSLEER, per germline. CDR3 length: 16 amino acids. Trimming at V came to 1 base and at J to 6 bases, leaving 10 bases not matched to a gene. This CDR3 is CASSQGIAGAAGEQYF. DNA for the CDR3: TGCGCCAGCAGCCAAGGGATAGCGGGGGCCGCGGGCGAGCAGTACTTC.

The chain employs TRBV11-2 and TRBJ2-1; D is perhaps TRBD1 (6 bases). The CDR3 has 17 amino acids. Germline CDR1 SGHAT, CDR2 FQNNGV. Trimming took off 3 bases at V and 0 bases at J, with 15 bases between the two ends. Here the CDR3 reads CASSFEGVASSYNEQFF. CDR3 DNA: TGTGCCAGCAGCTTTGAGGGGGTGGCGAGCTCCTACAATGAGCAGTTCTTC. The full variable domain, its missing parts supplied by reference TRBV11-2 and TRBJ2-1, is EAGVAQSPRYKIIEKRQSVAFWCNPISGHATLYWYQQILGQGPKLLIQFQNNGVVDDSQLPKDRFSAERLKGVDSTLKIQPAKLEDSAVYLCASSFEGVASSYNEQFFGPGTRLTVL.

V and J are TRBV4-2 and TRBJ1-1, with D possibly TRBD1 on 5 matching bases. This CDR3 is 14 amino acids long. Between the trimmed V and J ends, which lost 5 bases and 6 bases, there was a span of 16 bases. Germline V gene data show CDR1 as LGHNA and CDR2 as YNFKEQ. CDR3 nucleotides: TGTGCCAGCAGCACCCGCGGGGGTTGGGCTGAAGCTTTCTTT. Protein product: CASSTRGGWAEAFF.

The chain combines TRBV5-6 with TRBJ1-4; D not resolved. Germline CDR1 is SGHDT and CDR2 is YYEEEE. The V end was cut by 3 bases, the J end by 12 bases, with 21 bases between. This CDR3 region has 15 residues. This chain's CDR3 is CASSSRPSPAYQLFF. The CDR3 DNA is TGTGCCAGCAGCTCTCGTCCTTCACCTGCATATCAACTGTTTTTT.

DNA of the CDR3: TGTGCCAGCAGCCCCCGCCCTCGGACAGTTAGCACAGATACGCAGTATTTT. Its protein is CASSPRPRTVSTDTQYF. This chain joins TRBV7-3 and TRBJ2-3, with TRBD1 as a possible D gene (6 bases). Germline CDR1 and CDR2: SGHTA and FQGTGA. The CDR3 has 17 amino acids. V was cut by 5 bases and J by 0 bases, with 18 bases left in between.

This rearrangement joins TRBV6-4 to TRBJ2-6; the match to TRBD2 covers 7 bases. Trimming at V came to 0 bases and at J to 1 base, leaving 3 bases not matched to a gene. The CDR3 sequence is 17 residues long. CDR1 and CDR2 from the germline V gene are MRHNA and SNTAGT. The CDR3 protein is CASSDSPAGSGANVLTF. The CDR3 DNA follows: TGTGCCAGCAGTGACTCACCAGCGGGATCTGGGGCCAACGTCCTGACTTTC.

The rearrangement links TRBV4-3 to TRBJ1-2, with D tentatively TRBD1 (6 bases). V was pared by 0 bases and J by 4 bases, with 12 bases between. CDR1 LGHNA and CDR2 YSLEER come from the germline V gene. CDR3 length: 15 amino acids. The CDR3: CASSQDRDTSYGYTF. CDR3 DNA: TGCGCCAGCAGCCAAGACCGGGACACCAGCTATGGCTACACCTTC.

J is TRBJ2-7 and V is TRBV9; 8 bases agree with TRBD2. Germline V CDR1 and CDR2: SGDLS, YYNGEE. CDR3 size: 15 residues. V was clipped by 0 bases and J by 1 base; unmatched bases: 3. The CDR3 coding sequence is TGTGCCAGCAGCGTAGGGGTAGCGGGGTCCTACGAGCAGTACTTC. Translating gives CASSVGVAGSYEQYF.

This chain uses TRBV5-1 with TRBJ2-6; 7 bases line up with TRBD1. Germline assignment: CDR1 SGHRS and CDR2 YFSETQ. Trimming removed 3 bases from V and 0 bases from J; junction bases left unmatched: 15. CDR3 length equals 20 residues. The CDR3 spells CASSSPRPGQPTSGANVLTF. For the CDR3, the DNA is TGCGCCAGCAGCTCGCCCAGACCGGGACAGCCGACCTCTGGGGCCAACGTCCTGACTTTC.